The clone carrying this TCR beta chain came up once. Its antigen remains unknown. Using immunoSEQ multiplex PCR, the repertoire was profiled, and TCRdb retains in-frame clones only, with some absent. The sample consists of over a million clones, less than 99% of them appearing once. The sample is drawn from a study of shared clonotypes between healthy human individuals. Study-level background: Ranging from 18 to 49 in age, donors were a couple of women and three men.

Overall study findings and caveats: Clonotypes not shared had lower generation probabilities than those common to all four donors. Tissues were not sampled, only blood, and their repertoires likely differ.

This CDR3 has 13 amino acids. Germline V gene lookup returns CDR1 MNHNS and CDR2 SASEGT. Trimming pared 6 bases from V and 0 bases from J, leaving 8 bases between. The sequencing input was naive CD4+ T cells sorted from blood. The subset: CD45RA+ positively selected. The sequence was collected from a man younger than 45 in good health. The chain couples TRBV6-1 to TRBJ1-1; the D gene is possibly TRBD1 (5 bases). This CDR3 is CASSSTVNTEAFF. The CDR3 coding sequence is TGTGCCAGCAGCTCGACAGTGAACACTGAAGCTTTCTTT.